This T cell receptor (beta chain) was obtained from a study of high-grade serous ovarian cancer treatment subgroups. Study-level background: Each sample yielded on average 7,494 unique TCR beta rearrangements from some 15,000 reads. Whole-study findings and limits: CDR1 and CDR2 were left unanalyzed; analyses focused on CDR3.

This clone came up a few times. The antigen remains undetermined. Profiling relied on immunoSEQ multiplex PCR, and the TCRdb table lists in-frame clones only, not all of them. Of some 15,000 clones in the sample, about 86% were seen once. The germline gives CDR1 SGHNT, CDR2 YYREEE (reference sequence). The CDR3 runs 15 residues. Trimming stripped 2 bases from V and 2 bases from J, with 11 bases between. The tumor samples were collected prior to definitive surgery or chemotherapy. The source is a human donor with high-grade serous ovarian cancer. This chain connects TRBV5-4 to TRBJ1-5; tentatively, D is TRBD1 (6 bases). The sequenced sample consisted of tumor tissue. CDR3 nucleotides: TGTGCCAGCAGCTTCGGGGGCGGAGGCAATCAGCCCCAGCATTTT. As protein: CASSFGGGGNQPQHF.